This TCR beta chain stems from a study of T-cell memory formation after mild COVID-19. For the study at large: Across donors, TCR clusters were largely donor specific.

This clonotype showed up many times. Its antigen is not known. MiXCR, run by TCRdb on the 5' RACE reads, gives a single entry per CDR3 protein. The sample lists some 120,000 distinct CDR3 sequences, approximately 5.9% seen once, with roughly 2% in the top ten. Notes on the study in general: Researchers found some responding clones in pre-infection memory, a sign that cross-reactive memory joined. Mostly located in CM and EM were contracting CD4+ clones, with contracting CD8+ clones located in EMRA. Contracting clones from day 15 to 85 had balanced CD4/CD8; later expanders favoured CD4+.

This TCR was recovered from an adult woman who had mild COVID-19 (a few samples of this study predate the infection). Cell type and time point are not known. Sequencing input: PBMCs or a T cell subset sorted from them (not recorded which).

The CDR3 DNA follows: TGTGCCAGCAGCTTAGCCTTGAGACTAGTAGACGAGACCCAGTACTTC. Translating it yields CASSLALRLVDETQYF. V is TRBV7-9 and J is TRBJ2-5, with a tentative D call TRBD2 (6 bases). CDR1 and CDR2 (germline): SEHNR, FQNEAQ (reference sequence). The CDR3 runs to 16 residues. Trimming took 0 bases from V and 5 from J, leaving 16 bases between them. Combining the CDR3 with reference TRBV7-9 and TRBJ2-5 gives the whole variable domain DTGVSQNPRHKITKRGQNVTFRCDPISEHNRLYWYRQTLGQGPEFLTYFQNEAQLEKSRLLSDRFSAERPKGSFSTLEIQRTEQGDSAMYLCASSLALRLVDETQYFGPGTRLLVL.